Listed below are T cell receptor beta chains from one sample, sequenced in a study of blood T cell repertoires in COVID-19. Sequenced by immunoSEQ multiplex PCR; TCRdb stores in-frame clones only, minus some. This sample has around 39,000 clones, with about nine tenths found just once. The specimen sequenced was peripheral blood. These receptors all come from a man in his sixties with active COVID-19. The conserved cysteine and the conserved F or W are not part of the CDR3 here. The order of the fields is CDR3 protein, V gene, CDR3 length.

CDR3: ARSKGQGKTQY; V: TRBV5-3; length: 11
CDR3: ASSLGAPGSGANVLT; V: TRBV5-1; length: 15
CDR3: ASSFLLAGVNEQF; V: TRBV7-3; length: 13
CDR3: ASSSMTGGVGYGYT; V: TRBV6-5; length: 14
CDR3: ASSLERGSEQY; V: TRBV7-2; length: 11
CDR3: ASSPQRASYEQY; V: TRBV4-1; length: 12
CDR3: ASSPVLAGVDTQY; V: TRBV18; length: 13
CDR3: ASSPTGQGTEAF; V: TRBV18; length: 12
CDR3: ASSLAGLAEETQY; V: TRBV5-1; length: 13
CDR3: SVDFTRGQETQY; V: TRBV29-1; length: 12
CDR3: ASSSGTGQGEQF; V: TRBV5-5; length: 12
CDR3: ASSSGVEQY; V: TRBV6-2/TRBV6-3; length: 9
CDR3: ASTLPGRDTQY; V: TRBV5-1; length: 11
CDR3: AISDFGDQPQH; V: TRBV10-3; length: 11
CDR3: ASSDSSNEKLF; V: TRBV19; length: 11